This TCR beta chain was obtained from a study of PD-L1 blockade in urothelial cancer. Repertoires were generated with immunoSEQ multiplex PCR, while TCRdb's copy carries only in-frame clones and drops some. Of around 93,000 clones in the sample, roughly 85% were seen once. The V and J ends lost 10 bases and 5 bases respectively, with 17 bases between them. The CDR3 is 14 residues long. CDR1 is LNHDA and CDR2 is SQIVND in the germline V gene (reference sequence). Indicated time point: peripheral blood 6 weeks after treatment start. Sequenced here: PBMCs, sampled around atezolizumab (anti-PD-L1) treatment. The receptor was isolated from a man between 65 and 85 years old with urothelial cancer. The chain carries TRBV19 and TRBJ2-2; D may be TRBD2 (5 bases). The DNA for the CDR3 is TGTGCCACCTCCCCTTGGACTGTGACCGGGGAGCTGTTTTTT. Its translation: CATSPWTVTGELFF.